This entry lists 18 T cell receptor beta chains sequenced from one sample in a study of blood T cell repertoires in COVID-19. Sequencing used immunoSEQ multiplex PCR; TCRdb keeps in-frame clones, though not all of them. This sample yields 180,000 or so clones, of which roughly 82% are seen a single time; more than 7.5% belongs to the top ten. The specimen sequenced was PBMCs or T cells enriched from blood (not recorded which). Receptors originate from a woman in her twenties or thirties who had recovered from COVID-19.

This chain's CDR3 is CASSFSLMNTEAFF. The CDR3 DNA sequence: TGTGCCAGCAGCTTTTCCCTAATGAACACTGAAGCTTTCTTT. The chain is built from TRBV7-3 and TRBJ1-1, with D uncertain. The CDR3 runs to 14 residues. Germline CDR1 and CDR2: SGHTA and FQGTGA. Trimming pared 3 bases from V and 0 bases from J, leaving 8 bases between.

The CDR3 coding sequence is TGTGCCAGCAGCACCCGACTAGCGCAGAACACCGGGGAGCTGTTTTTT. The encoded protein is CASSTRLAQNTGELFF. The chain is built from TRBV11-2 and TRBJ2-2; 8 bases are a match to TRBD2. Germline V gene sequence: CDR1 SGHAT, CDR2 FQNNGV. After removal of 5 bases from V and 1 base from J, the junction contained 6 bases not matched to a gene. The CDR3 runs to 16 residues.

V and J are TRBV11-3 and TRBJ2-2; D gene ambiguous. V lost 5 bases and J lost 2, with 3 bases in between. CDR3 length: 12 amino acids. Germline CDR1 reads SGHNT; CDR2 reads YENEEA. In DNA, the CDR3 is TGTGCCAGCAGCCTAAACACCGGGGAGCTGTTTTTT. Amino acid sequence: CASSLNTGELFF.

The chain recombines TRBV5-1 with TRBJ2-3; D is possibly TRBD2 (5 bases). This CDR3 has 14 amino acids. Germline CDR1 reads SGHRS; CDR2 reads YFSETQ. Trimming left V 4 bases short and J 5 bases short, with 14 bases between. CDR3 nucleotide sequence: TGCGCCAGCAGCCTAGGACTCGGGAAAGATACGCAGTATTTT. Encoded protein: CASSLGLGKDTQYF.

This chain uses TRBV11-3 with TRBJ2-7, with 9 bases identical to TRBD1. Germline V gene lookup returns CDR1 SGHNT and CDR2 YENEEA. This CDR3 contains 15 residues. V lost 0 bases, J lost 3 bases, and 3 bases stayed unmatched. CDR3 DNA: TGTGCCAGCAGCTTAGATGGGACAGGGAGCTACGAGCAGTACTTC. This sequence encodes CASSLDGTGSYEQYF.

The chain couples TRBV11-2 to TRBJ2-5, with D possibly TRBD1 on 5 matching bases. Per the germline V gene, CDR1 is SGHAT and CDR2 is FQNNGV. V dropped 4 bases and J dropped 1 base, with 19 bases sitting between them. CDR3 length: 17 residues. This CDR3 reads CASSSPLVPDTQETQYF. The CDR3 DNA follows: TGTGCCAGCAGCTCACCCCTTGTTCCGGACACCCAAGAGACCCAGTACTTC.

V and J are TRBV7-3 and TRBJ2-1, with D tentatively TRBD2 (6 bases). The CDR3 runs 16 residues. Germline CDR1 reads SGHTA; CDR2 reads FQGTGA. V was clipped by 5 bases and J by 6 bases, with 20 bases between them. CDR3 in amino acids: CASSPPGSGWGNEQFF. The CDR3 region has the DNA TGTGCCAGCAGCCCCCCAGGGAGCGGGTGGGGCAATGAGCAGTTCTTC.

CDR3 DNA: TGTGCCAGCAGCTTATACTCCGAGTCACAACGGGAGACCGGAAATGAGCAGTTCTTC. The encoded protein is CASSLYSESQRETGNEQFF. The chain combines TRBV7-2 with TRBJ2-1; D is perhaps TRBD2 (6 bases). This CDR3 is built from 19 residues. CDR1 is SGHTA, CDR2 FQGNSA, per germline. The V gene lost 2 bases and the J gene lost 7 bases, with 27 bases spanning the gap.

This clone has only one observation. The chain links TRBV3-1 (or the pseudogene TRBV3-2) to TRBJ1-1; TRBD1 matches 9 bases. V lost 2 bases to trimming and J lost 10 bases; unmatched junction nucleotides: 11. This CDR3 is built from 15 residues. CDR1 and CDR2 from the germline V gene are LGHDT and YNNKEL (reference sequence). The CDR3 spells CASSQFTGGNNRAFF. The CDR3 DNA is TGTGCCAGCAGCCAATTTACAGGGGGCAACAATCGAGCTTTCTTT.

The chain joins TRBV6-5 to TRBJ2-7, with a weak D call TRBD1 (6 bases). Germline CDR1 MNHEY, CDR2 SVGAGI. Deletions cut 5 bases from V and 6 bases from J, with 11 bases between. The CDR3 contains 12 residues. CDR3 in DNA: TGTGCCAGCAGTCAACAGGGACCCGAGCAGTACTTC. Translating it yields CASSQQGPEQYF.

This clone was seen only a few times. The chain is built from TRBV2 and TRBJ2-3; 7 nucleotides agree with TRBD2. Germline V lookup: CDR1 SNHLY, CDR2 FYNNEI. The CDR3 runs to 14 residues. Trimming removed 7 bases from V and 0 bases from J; junction bases left unmatched: 4. CDR3 residues: CASKELASTDTQYF. The CDR3 nucleotides read TGTGCCAGCAAAGAACTAGCGAGCACAGATACGCAGTATTTT.

This clone was found a few times. CDR3: CASSWAAYEQYF. In DNA form, the CDR3 reads TGTGCCAGCAGCTGGGCCGCCTACGAGCAGTACTTC. V gene TRBV5-6 combines with J gene TRBJ2-7; unclear D gene. CDR1 and CDR2 (germline): SGHDT, YYEEEE. This CDR3 region has 12 residues. Trimming left V 3 bases short and J 2 bases short, with 6 bases between.

The chain carries TRBV6-6 and TRBJ2-2, with 10 bases aligning to TRBD2. The V segment lost 5 bases and the J segment 7 bases; nucleotides outside the gene matches: 13. CDR1 and CDR2 from the germline V gene are MNHNY and SVGAGI (reference sequence). The CDR3 is 17 amino acids. The CDR3 protein is CASSLTWASGSGGELFF. CDR3 nucleotides: TGTGCCAGCAGTCTGACCTGGGCTAGCGGGAGCGGCGGGGAGCTGTTTTTT.

The chain uses TRBV29-1 and TRBJ2-1; D uncertain. Trimming shortened V by 5 bases and J by 8 bases, and 16 bases separated the two germline ends. CDR1 and CDR2 (germline): SQVTM, ANQGSEA. The CDR3 covers 13 residues. The CDR3 DNA follows: TGCAGCGTTACGAATGGAGAGGTCCATGAGCAGTTCTTC. Translated, it gives CSVTNGEVHEQFF.

The chain links TRBV28 to TRBJ2-1, with 11 nucleotides matching TRBD2. Trimming took 2 bases from V and 5 from J; bases not matched to a gene: 17. This CDR3 is built from 20 residues. Germline V gene data show CDR1 as MDHEN and CDR2 as SYDVKM. Here the CDR3 reads CASSLIGFGNPSGGNNEQFF. CDR3 sequence (DNA): TGTGCCAGCAGTTTAATAGGTTTCGGAAACCCTAGCGGGGGGAACAATGAGCAGTTCTTC.

The V call is TRBV30, the J call TRBJ1-6; D call uncertain. In germline, CDR1 is GTSNPN, CDR2 SVGIG (reference sequence). CDR3 length: 14 residues. Trimming pared 4 bases from V and 10 bases from J, leaving 17 bases between. The CDR3 loop is CAWKREVLGSPLHF. DNA for the CDR3: TGTGCCTGGAAACGAGAGGTACTCGGCTCACCCCTCCACTTT.

This rearrangement joins TRBV28 to TRBJ2-7, with 7 bases that match TRBD2. Trimming took 1 base from V and 1 from J; bases not matched to a gene: 4. Germline V gives CDR1 MDHEN, CDR2 SYDVKM. This CDR3 is 15 amino acids long. The CDR3 DNA sequence: TGTGCCAGCAGTTTATCTGGTAGCGGGTCCTACGAGCAGTACTTC. Translation gives CASSLSGSGSYEQYF. The full variable domain, its missing parts supplied by reference TRBV28 and TRBJ2-7, is DVKVTQSSRYLVKRTGEKVFLECVQDMDHENMFWYRQDPGLGLRLIYFSYDVKMKEKGDIPEGYSVSREKKERFSLILESASTNQTSMYLCASSLSGSGSYEQYFGPGTRLTVT.

The chain has TRBV9 and TRBJ2-2, with 7 positions matching TRBD2. Germline V lookup: CDR1 SGDLS, CDR2 YYNGEE. V shed 4 bases and J 4 bases; nucleotides not matched to a gene: 13. This CDR3 has 17 amino acids. CDR3 sequence reads: CASSPYVGEGSTGELFF. The DNA of the CDR3 is TGTGCCAGCAGCCCCTACGTAGGGGAGGGAAGCACCGGGGAGCTGTTTTTT.